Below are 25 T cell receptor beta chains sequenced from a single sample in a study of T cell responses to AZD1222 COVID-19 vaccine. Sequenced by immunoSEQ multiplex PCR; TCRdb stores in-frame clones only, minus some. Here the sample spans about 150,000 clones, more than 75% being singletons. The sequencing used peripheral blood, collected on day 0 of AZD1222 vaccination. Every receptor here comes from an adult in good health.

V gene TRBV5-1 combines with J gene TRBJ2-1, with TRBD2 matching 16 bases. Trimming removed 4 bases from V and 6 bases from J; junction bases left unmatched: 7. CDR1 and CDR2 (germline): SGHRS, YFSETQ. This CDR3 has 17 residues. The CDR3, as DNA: TGCGCCAGCAGCGCCGGGACTAGCGGGAGGGTTGGCAATGAGCAGTTCTTC. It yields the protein CASSAGTSGRVGNEQFF.

As DNA, the CDR3 is TGTGCCAGCAGCCATCCGTGGGACTCAACAGATACGCAGTATTTT. Translation gives CASSHPWDSTDTQYF. The chain uses TRBV7-9 and TRBJ2-3, with D possibly TRBD2 on 6 matching bases. Trimming pared 5 bases from V and 3 bases from J, leaving 15 bases between. Looked up from germline, CDR1 is SEHNR and CDR2 is FQNEAQ (reference sequence). This CDR3 is built from 15 residues.

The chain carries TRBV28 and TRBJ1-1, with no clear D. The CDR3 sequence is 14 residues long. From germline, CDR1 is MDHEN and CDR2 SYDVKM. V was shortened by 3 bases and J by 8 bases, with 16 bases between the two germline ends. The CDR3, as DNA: TGTGCCAGCAGTTTTTTACGTAGAGGCAAGGAAGCTTTCTTT. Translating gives CASSFLRRGKEAFF.

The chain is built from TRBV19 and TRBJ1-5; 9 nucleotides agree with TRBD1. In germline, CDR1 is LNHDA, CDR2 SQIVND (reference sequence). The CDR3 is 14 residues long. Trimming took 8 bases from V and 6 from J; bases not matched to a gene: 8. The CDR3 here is CASGGQGMGQPQHF. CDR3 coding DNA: TGTGCCAGTGGCGGACAGGGGATGGGTCAGCCCCAGCATTTT.

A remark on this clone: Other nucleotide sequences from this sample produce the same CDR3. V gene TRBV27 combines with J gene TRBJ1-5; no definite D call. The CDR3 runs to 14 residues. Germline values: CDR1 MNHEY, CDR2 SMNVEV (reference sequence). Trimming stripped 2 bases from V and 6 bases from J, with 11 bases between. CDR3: CASSLAGAGQPQHF. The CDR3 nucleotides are TGTGCCAGCAGTTTAGCGGGAGCGGGTCAGCCCCAGCATTTT.

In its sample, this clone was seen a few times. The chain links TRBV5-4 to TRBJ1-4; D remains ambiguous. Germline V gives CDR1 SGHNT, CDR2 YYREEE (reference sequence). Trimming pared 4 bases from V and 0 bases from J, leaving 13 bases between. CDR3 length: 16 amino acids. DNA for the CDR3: TGTGCCAGCAGCCCCCGGGTTATTGCAACTAATGAAAAACTGTTTTTT. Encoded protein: CASSPRVIATNEKLFF.

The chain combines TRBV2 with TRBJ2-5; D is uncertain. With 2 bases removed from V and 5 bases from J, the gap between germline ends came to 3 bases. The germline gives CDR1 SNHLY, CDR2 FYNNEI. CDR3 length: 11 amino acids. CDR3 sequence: CASSEYETQYF. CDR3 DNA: TGTGCCAGCAGTGAATATGAGACCCAGTACTTC.

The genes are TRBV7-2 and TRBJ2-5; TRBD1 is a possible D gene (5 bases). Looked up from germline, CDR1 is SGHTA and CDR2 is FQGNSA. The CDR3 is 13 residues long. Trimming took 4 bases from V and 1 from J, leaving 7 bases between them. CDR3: CASSSQGQETQYF. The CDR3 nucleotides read TGTGCCAGCAGCTCCCAGGGCCAAGAGACCCAGTACTTC. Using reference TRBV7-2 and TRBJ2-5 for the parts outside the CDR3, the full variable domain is GAGVSQSPSNKVTEKGKDVELRCDPISGHTALYWYRQSLGQGLEFLIYFQGNSAPDKSGLPSDRFSAERTGGSVSTLTIQRTQQEDSAVYLCASSSQGQETQYFGPGTRLLVL.

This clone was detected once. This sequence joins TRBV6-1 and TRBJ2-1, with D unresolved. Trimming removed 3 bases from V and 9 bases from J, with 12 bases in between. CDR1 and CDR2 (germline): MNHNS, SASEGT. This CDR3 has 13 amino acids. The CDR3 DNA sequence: TGTGCCAGCAGTGACGCGGCCTACGGTGAGCAGTTCTTC. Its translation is CASSDAAYGEQFF.

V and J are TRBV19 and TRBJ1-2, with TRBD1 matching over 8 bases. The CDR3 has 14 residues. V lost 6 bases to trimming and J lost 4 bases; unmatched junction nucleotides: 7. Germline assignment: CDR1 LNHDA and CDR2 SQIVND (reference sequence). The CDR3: CASSRGQGGYGYTF. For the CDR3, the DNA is TGTGCCAGTAGCCGCGGACAGGGCGGCTATGGCTACACCTTC.

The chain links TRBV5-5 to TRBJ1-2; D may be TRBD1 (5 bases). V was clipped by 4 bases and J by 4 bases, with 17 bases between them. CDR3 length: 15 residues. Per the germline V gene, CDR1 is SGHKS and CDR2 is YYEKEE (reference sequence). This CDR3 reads CASSPGEEYGYGYTF. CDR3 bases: TGTGCCAGCAGCCCGGGGGAAGAGTATGGCTATGGCTACACCTTC. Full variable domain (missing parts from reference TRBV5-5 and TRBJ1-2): DAGVTQSPTHLIKTRGQQVTLRCSPISGHKSVSWYQQVLGQGPQFIFQYYEKEERGRGNFPDRFSARQFPNYSSELNVNALLLGDSALYLCASSPGEEYGYGYTFGSGTRLTVV.

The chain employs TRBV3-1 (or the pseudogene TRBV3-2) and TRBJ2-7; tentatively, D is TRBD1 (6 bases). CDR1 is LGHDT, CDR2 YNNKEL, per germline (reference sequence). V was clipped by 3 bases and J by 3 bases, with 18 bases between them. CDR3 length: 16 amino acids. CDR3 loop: CASSQDSGTRFYEQYF. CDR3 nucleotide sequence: TGTGCCAGCAGCCAGGACTCCGGGACAAGATTCTACGAGCAGTACTTC.

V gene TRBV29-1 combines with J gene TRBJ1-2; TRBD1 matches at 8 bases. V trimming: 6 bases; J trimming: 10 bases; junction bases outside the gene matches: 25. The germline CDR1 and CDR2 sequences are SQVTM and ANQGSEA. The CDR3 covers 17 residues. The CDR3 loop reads CSVYHSQGATGSEPYTF. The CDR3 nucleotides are TGCAGCGTGTATCACAGTCAGGGGGCGACAGGGTCCGAACCCTACACCTTC.

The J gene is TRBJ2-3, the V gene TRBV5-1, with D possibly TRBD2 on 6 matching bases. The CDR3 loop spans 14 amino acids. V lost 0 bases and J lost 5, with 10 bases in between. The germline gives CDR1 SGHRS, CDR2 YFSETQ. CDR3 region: CASSLAGGGDTQYF. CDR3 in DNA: TGCGCCAGCAGCTTGGCCGGGGGAGGAGATACGCAGTATTTT. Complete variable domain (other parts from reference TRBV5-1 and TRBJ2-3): KAGVTQTPRYLIKTRGQQVTLSCSPISGHRSVSWYQQTPGQGLQFLFEYFSETQRNKGNFPGRFSGRQFSNSRSEMNVSTLELGDSALYLCASSLAGGGDTQYFGPGTRLTVL.

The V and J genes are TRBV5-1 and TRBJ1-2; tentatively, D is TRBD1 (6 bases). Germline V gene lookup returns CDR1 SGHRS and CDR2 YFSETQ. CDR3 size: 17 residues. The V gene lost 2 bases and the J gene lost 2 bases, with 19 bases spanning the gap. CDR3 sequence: CASSFFGTPSTNYGYTF. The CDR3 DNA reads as TGCGCCAGCAGCTTTTTTGGGACACCAAGCACCAACTATGGCTACACCTTC.

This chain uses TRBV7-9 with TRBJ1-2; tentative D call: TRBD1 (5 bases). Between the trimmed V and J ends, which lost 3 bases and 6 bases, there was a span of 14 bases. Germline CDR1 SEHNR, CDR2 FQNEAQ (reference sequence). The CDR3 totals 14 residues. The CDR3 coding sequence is TGTGCCAGCAGCTTTCAGGGAACCATCGATGGCTACACCTTC. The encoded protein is CASSFQGTIDGYTF.

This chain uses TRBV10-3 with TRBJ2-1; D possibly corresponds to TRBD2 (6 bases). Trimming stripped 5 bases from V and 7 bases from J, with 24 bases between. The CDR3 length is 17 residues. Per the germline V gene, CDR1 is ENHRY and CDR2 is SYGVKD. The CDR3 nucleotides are TGTGCCATCAGTAAGGGTCCGGAGGGGCCTACACGTAATGAGCAGTTCTTC. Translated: CAISKGPEGPTRNEQFF.

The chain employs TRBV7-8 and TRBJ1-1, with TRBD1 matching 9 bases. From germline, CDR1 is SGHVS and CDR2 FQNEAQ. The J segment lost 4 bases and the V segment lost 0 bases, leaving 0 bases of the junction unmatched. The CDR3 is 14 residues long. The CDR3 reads CASSLATGGTEAFF. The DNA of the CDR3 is TGTGCCAGCAGCTTAGCGACAGGGGGCACTGAAGCTTTCTTT.

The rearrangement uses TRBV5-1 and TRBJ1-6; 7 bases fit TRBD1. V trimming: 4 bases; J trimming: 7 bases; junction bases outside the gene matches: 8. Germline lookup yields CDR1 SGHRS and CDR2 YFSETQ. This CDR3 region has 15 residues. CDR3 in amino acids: CASSPAEGANSPLHF. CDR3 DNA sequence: TGCGCCAGCAGCCCCGCCGAGGGGGCCAATTCACCCCTCCACTTT.

Here the CDR3 reads CATVPGTGNYGYTF. The CDR3 nucleotides read TGTGCCACCGTACCCGGGACAGGGAACTATGGCTACACCTTC. The J gene is TRBJ1-2, the V gene TRBV2; 9 nucleotides align to TRBD1. The CDR3 has 14 amino acids. CDR1 SNHLY and CDR2 FYNNEI come from the germline V gene. After removal of 10 bases from V and 2 bases from J, the junction contained 8 bases not matched to a gene.

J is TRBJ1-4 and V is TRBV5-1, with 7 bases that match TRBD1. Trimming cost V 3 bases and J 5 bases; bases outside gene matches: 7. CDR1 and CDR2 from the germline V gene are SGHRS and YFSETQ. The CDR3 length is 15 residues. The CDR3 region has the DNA TGCGCCAGCAGCTCCGGGACAGCTGGGAATGAAAAACTGTTTTTT. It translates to CASSSGTAGNEKLFF.

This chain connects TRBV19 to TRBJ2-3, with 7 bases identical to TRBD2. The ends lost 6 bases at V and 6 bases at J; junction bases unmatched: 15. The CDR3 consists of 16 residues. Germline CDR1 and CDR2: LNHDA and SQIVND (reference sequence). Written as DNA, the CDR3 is TGTGCCAGTAGCCCCTCTCAGGGAGGGCCACGGGATACGCAGTATTTT. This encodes CASSPSQGGPRDTQYF.

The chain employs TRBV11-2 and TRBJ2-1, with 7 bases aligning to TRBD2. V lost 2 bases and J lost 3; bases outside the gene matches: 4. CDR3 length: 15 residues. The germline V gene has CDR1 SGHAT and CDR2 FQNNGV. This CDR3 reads CASSLRGLSYNEQFF. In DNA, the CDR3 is TGTGCCAGCAGCTTAAGGGGACTAAGCTACAATGAGCAGTTCTTC.

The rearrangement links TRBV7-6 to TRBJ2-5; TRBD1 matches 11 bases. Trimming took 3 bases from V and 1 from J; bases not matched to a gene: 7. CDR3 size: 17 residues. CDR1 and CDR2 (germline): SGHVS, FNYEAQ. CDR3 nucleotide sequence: TGTGCCAGCAGCTTGCCTCGGACAGGGGGCCCCCAAGAGACCCAGTACTTC. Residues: CASSLPRTGGPQETQYF.

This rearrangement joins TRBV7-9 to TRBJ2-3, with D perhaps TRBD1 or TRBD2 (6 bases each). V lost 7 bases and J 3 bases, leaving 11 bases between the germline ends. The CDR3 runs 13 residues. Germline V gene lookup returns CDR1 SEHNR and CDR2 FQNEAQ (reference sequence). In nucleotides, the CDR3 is TGTGCCAGCAACAGGGAGGAAACAGATACGCAGTATTTT. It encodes CASNREETDTQYF.